The 21 T cell receptor beta chains presented below share a single source sample, sequenced in a study of blood T cell repertoires in COVID-19. Repertoires were generated with immunoSEQ multiplex PCR, while TCRdb's copy carries only in-frame clones and drops some. The sample has a few hundred thousand clones; approximately 82% are singletons. Sequenced sample: peripheral blood. The receptors were sampled from a man in his fifties or sixties who had recovered from COVID-19.

CDR3 DNA sequence: TGCGCCAGCAGCTTGAACCGGGGGGGTATCGGAGCCAAAAACATTCAGTACTTC. Protein product: CASSLNRGGIGAKNIQYF. The chain carries TRBV5-1 and TRBJ2-4; 8 positions agree with TRBD2. The germline CDR1 and CDR2 sequences are SGHRS and YFSETQ. Trimming removed 1 base from V and 0 bases from J; junction bases left unmatched: 9. CDR3 length: 18 amino acids.

The sample holds one count of this clone. This chain uses TRBV19 with TRBJ2-3; 8 bases line up with TRBD2. CDR3 length: 15 residues. V was pared by 4 bases and J by 6 bases, with 9 bases of the junction left unmatched. CDR1 and CDR2 from the germline V gene are LNHDA and SQIVND (reference sequence). CDR3 sequence (DNA): TGTGCCAGTAGTACCCGGCGGGGGGCGTGGGATACGCAGTATTTT. This codes for CASSTRRGAWDTQYF.

J is TRBJ2-1 and V is TRBV30; 9 positions agree with TRBD2. Germline-derived CDR1 and CDR2 are GTSNPN and SVGIG (reference sequence). The junction had 3 bases not matched to a gene; V was cut back by 4 bases and J by 8 bases. CDR3 length: 12 residues. The CDR3 loop reads CAWTSGTHEQFF. The CDR3 coding sequence is TGTGCCTGGACTAGCGGGACCCATGAGCAGTTCTTC.

The CDR3 spells CASKQAGNTIYF. The CDR3 coding sequence is TGTGCCAGTAAACAAGCGGGAAACACCATATATTTT. The V and J genes are TRBV19 and TRBJ1-3; D is unclear. The CDR3 is made up of 12 amino acids. V was pared by 7 bases and J by 4 bases, with 8 bases between. Germline values: CDR1 LNHDA, CDR2 SQIVND (reference sequence).

This chain joins TRBV19 and TRBJ2-1, with 10 nucleotides matching TRBD2. The CDR3 has 15 amino acids. J lost 4 bases, V lost 3 bases, and 3 bases had no gene match. The germline V gene encodes CDR1 LNHDA and CDR2 SQIVND (reference sequence). The CDR3, as DNA: TGTGCCAGTAGTATGACTAGCGGGTCTTACAATGAGCAGTTCTTC. This gives the protein CASSMTSGSYNEQFF.

This clone was counted once. The rearrangement uses TRBV18 and TRBJ2-1, with TRBD1 identical over 9 bases. From germline, CDR1 is KGHSH and CDR2 LQKENI. This CDR3 is 14 amino acids long. J gave up 5 bases and V 5 bases, and 4 bases lay outside the gene matches. The CDR3 nucleotides read TGTGCCAGCTCAAGGGACAGGGTAAACAATGAGCAGTTCTTC. It encodes CASSRDRVNNEQFF.

The chain couples TRBV7-3 to TRBJ2-3; 7 bases align to TRBD2. Germline CDR1 is SGHTA and CDR2 is FQGTGA. The CDR3 extends over 14 amino acids. Unmatched junction bases numbered 4, after V lost 3 bases and J lost 4 bases. The CDR3: CASSLGLAADTQYF. In nucleotides, the CDR3 is TGTGCCAGCAGCTTGGGGCTAGCGGCAGATACGCAGTATTTT.

V gene TRBV27 combines with J gene TRBJ2-3; 7 bases agree with TRBD2. Germline CDR1 and CDR2: MNHEY and SMNVEV (reference sequence). V trimming: 4 bases; J trimming: 4 bases; junction bases outside the gene matches: 14. The CDR3 is made up of 17 amino acids. The CDR3 region has the DNA TGTGCCAGCAGTTCTACGAGCGGGACCCTGCCCTCAGATACGCAGTATTTT. This gives the protein CASSSTSGTLPSDTQYF.

The rearrangement uses TRBV28 and TRBJ2-7, with D maybe TRBD2 (6 bases). V was trimmed by 10 bases and J by 6 bases, leaving 16 bases between them. Germline values: CDR1 MDHEN, CDR2 SYDVKM. CDR3 length equals 12 residues. In DNA form, the CDR3 reads TGTGCCACCCTGCGGGGAAACAGCGAGCAGTACTTC. Translation: CATLRGNSEQYF.

The rearrangement uses TRBV19 and TRBJ2-3; a possible D gene is TRBD2 (7 bases). The CDR3 has 14 amino acids. The ends were cut back, 10 bases at V and 3 bases at J, with 17 bases in the middle. CDR1 and CDR2 (germline): LNHDA, SQIVND (reference sequence). CDR3 sequence (DNA): TGTGCCACCGCGGACAGCGGGGTAACAGATACGCAGTATTTT. Amino acids: CATADSGVTDTQYF.

The chain has TRBV5-4 and TRBJ1-1; the match to TRBD1 covers 12 bases. Germline V gives CDR1 SGHNT, CDR2 YYREEE (reference sequence). V was pared by 4 bases and J by 2 bases, with 9 bases of the junction left unmatched. The CDR3 contains 17 residues. CDR3 nucleotides: TGTGCCAGCAGCGGAAGGGACAGGGGGCTGAGAAACACTGAAGCTTTCTTT. It translates to CASSGRDRGLRNTEAFF.

This chain connects TRBV10-3 to TRBJ1-2, with D perhaps TRBD1 (5 bases). Trimming stripped 5 bases from V and 2 bases from J, with 9 bases between. Germline-derived CDR1 and CDR2 are ENHRY and SYGVKD. The CDR3 is 13 amino acids. CDR3 amino acids: CAISTDMNYGYTF. The CDR3 region has the DNA TGTGCCATCAGTACGGACATGAACTATGGCTACACCTTC.

This clone was counted a few times. The chain has TRBV18 and TRBJ2-2; the match to TRBD2 covers 8 bases. The CDR3 is 15 amino acids. CDR1 KGHSH and CDR2 LQKENI come from the germline V gene. V shed 3 bases, J shed 7 bases, and the junction held 7 bases outside the gene matches. The CDR3 protein is CASSPFREGFGELFF. DNA for the CDR3: TGTGCCAGCTCACCCTTCCGGGAGGGCTTCGGGGAGCTGTTTTTT. Together with reference TRBV18 and TRBJ2-2, the CDR3 gives the full variable domain: NAGVMQNPRHLVRRRGQEARLRCSPMKGHSHVYWYRQLPEEGLKFMVYLQKENIIDESGMPKERFSAEFPKEGPSILRIQQVVRGDSAAYFCASSPFREGFGELFFGEGSRLTVL.

J is TRBJ2-1 and V is TRBV29-1; tentatively, D is TRBD1 (6 bases). Germline values: CDR1 SQVTM, CDR2 ANQGSEA. V was clipped by 6 bases and J by 0 bases, with 18 bases between them. CDR3 length equals 16 residues. The chain's CDR3 is CSVPAGTQSSYNEQFF. CDR3 nucleotides: TGCAGCGTCCCGGCCGGGACACAGAGCTCCTACAATGAGCAGTTCTTC.

This rearrangement joins TRBV19 to TRBJ2-7, with 8 positions matching TRBD1. Germline assignment: CDR1 LNHDA and CDR2 SQIVND (reference sequence). CDR3 length: 15 amino acids. Trimming at V came to 9 bases and at J to 3 bases, leaving 13 bases not matched to a gene. CDR3 protein: CASHGPGQGIYEQYF. The CDR3 nucleotides are TGTGCCAGCCACGGACCCGGACAGGGAATCTACGAGCAGTACTTC.

V is TRBV19 and J is TRBJ2-2; 7 bases are shared with TRBD2. Germline-derived CDR1 and CDR2 are LNHDA and SQIVND (reference sequence). CDR3 length equals 16 residues. Unmatched junction bases numbered 13, after V lost 3 bases and J lost 9 bases. CDR3: CASSIGKAGIQWELFF. CDR3 DNA: TGTGCCAGTAGTATTGGAAAAGCGGGGATACAGTGGGAGCTGTTTTTT.

The rearrangement joins TRBV6-5 to TRBJ1-1; tentatively, D is TRBD1 (5 bases). V lost 4 bases, J lost 4 bases, and 13 bases lay in between. Germline V gene data show CDR1 as MNHEY and CDR2 as SVGAGI. The CDR3 contains 14 residues. The CDR3 nucleotides are TGTGCCAGCAGTTCGGGACTCAAAGTCACTGAAGCTTTCTTT. Translating it yields CASSSGLKVTEAFF.

This clone was seen a handful of times. The V call is TRBV19, the J call TRBJ1-1; D is unclear. CDR1 LNHDA and CDR2 SQIVND come from the germline V gene (reference sequence). Trimming removed 6 bases at V and 0 bases at J, with 14 bases between. The CDR3 covers 15 residues. The CDR3 DNA sequence: TGTGCCAGTAGCAACAACGCCGTGGTGAACACTGAAGCTTTCTTT. It translates to CASSNNAVVNTEAFF. Combining the CDR3 with reference TRBV19 and TRBJ1-1 gives the whole variable domain DGGITQSPKYLFRKEGQNVTLSCEQNLNHDAMYWYRQDPGQGLRLIYYSQIVNDFQKGDIAEGYSVSREKKESFPLTVTSAQKNPTAFYLCASSNNAVVNTEAFFGQGTRLTVV.

Here the CDR3 reads CASSLGGTDNQETQYF. For the CDR3, the DNA is TGCGCCAGCAGCTTAGGAGGGACAGACAATCAAGAGACCCAGTACTTC. The chain couples TRBV5-1 to TRBJ2-5, with a weak D call TRBD1 (7 bases). CDR1 is SGHRS and CDR2 is YFSETQ in the germline V gene. This CDR3 contains 16 residues. Trimming pared 2 bases from V and 2 bases from J, leaving 16 bases between.

V usage is TRBV14 and J usage is TRBJ1-6; TRBD1 is a possible D gene (5 bases). V dropped 1 base and J dropped 7 bases, with 8 bases sitting between them. The CDR3 covers 14 residues. Germline CDR1 is SGHDN and CDR2 is FVKESK. This CDR3 is CASSQAAGNSPLHF. DNA for the CDR3: TGTGCCAGCAGCCAAGCAGCAGGGAATTCACCCCTCCACTTT.

The chain links TRBV9 to TRBJ2-5; D is perhaps TRBD2 (5 bases). The CDR3 spans 13 residues. Trimming left V 2 bases short and J 5 bases short, with 10 bases between. The V gene's germline CDR1 is SGDLS and CDR2 YYNGEE. For the CDR3, the DNA is TGTGCCAGCAGCGTTAACCCGGGGGAGACCCAGTACTTC. Protein sequence: CASSVNPGETQYF.